The clone carrying this TCR beta chain was counted many times. Unique molecular identifiers were incorporated when the TCRbeta library was constructed. From the PCR reads, TCRdb called clonotypes with MiXCR, one entry per CDR3 protein. This repertoire shows about 610,000 distinct CDR3 sequences, roughly a tenth found once; its top ten account for 4%. These data belong to a study of T-cell reconstitution after alpha-beta-depleted transplantation in children. V dropped 7 bases and J dropped 4; count of bases not matched to a gene: 10. Germline V gene lookup returns CDR1 SGHTA and CDR2 FQGNSA. The CDR3 consists of 15 residues.

The gene calls are TRBV7-2 and TRBJ2-3; TRBD2 agrees at 8 bases. The source is a human donor who donated a stem cell graft to a child with acute myeloid leukemia. The sequencing here drew on PBMCs from the stem cell graft donor, taken from the stem cell graft. CDR3 sequence (DNA): TGTGCCAGCACGAAGACTAGCGCAGGGCCAGATACGCAGTATTTT. Amino acid sequence: CASTKTSAGPDTQYF.